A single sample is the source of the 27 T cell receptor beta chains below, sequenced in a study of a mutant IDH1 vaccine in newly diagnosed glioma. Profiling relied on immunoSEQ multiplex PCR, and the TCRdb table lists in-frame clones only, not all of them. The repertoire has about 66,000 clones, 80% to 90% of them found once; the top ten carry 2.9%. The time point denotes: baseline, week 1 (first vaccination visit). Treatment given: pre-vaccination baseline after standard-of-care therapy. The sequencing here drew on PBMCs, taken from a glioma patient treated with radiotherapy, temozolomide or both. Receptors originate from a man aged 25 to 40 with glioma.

This chain's CDR3 is CASSMTGYSGNTIYF. CDR3 in DNA: TGCGCCAGCAGCATGACAGGGTACTCTGGAAACACCATATATTTT. This chain uses TRBV5-1 with TRBJ1-3; 7 bases fit TRBD1. The CDR3 consists of 15 residues. The V and J ends lost 4 bases and 0 bases, in that order; junction bases with no gene match: 4. Per germline, CDR1 SGHRS and CDR2 YFSETQ.

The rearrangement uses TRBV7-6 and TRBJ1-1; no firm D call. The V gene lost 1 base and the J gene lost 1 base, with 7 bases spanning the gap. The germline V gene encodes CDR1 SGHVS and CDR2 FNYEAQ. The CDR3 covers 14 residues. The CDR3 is CASSLGEGNTEAFF. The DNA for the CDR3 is TGTGCCAGCAGCTTAGGTGAGGGGAACACTGAAGCTTTCTTT.

CDR3 in amino acids: CASSPGGQGNSNQPQHF. CDR3 sequence (DNA): TGTGCCAGCTCACCGGGGGGTCAGGGCAATAGCAATCAGCCCCAGCATTTT. V is TRBV18 and J is TRBJ1-5; weak D call: TRBD1 (5 bases). Germline-derived CDR1 and CDR2 are KGHSH and LQKENI. The CDR3 consists of 17 residues. The germline V and J ends were trimmed by 3 bases and 0 bases, with 15 bases remaining between them.

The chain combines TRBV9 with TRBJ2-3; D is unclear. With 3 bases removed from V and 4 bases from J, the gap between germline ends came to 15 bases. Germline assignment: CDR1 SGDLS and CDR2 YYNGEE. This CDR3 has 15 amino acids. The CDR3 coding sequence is TGTGCCAGCAGCGCCGGGCCCCACGGGTCAGATACGCAGTATTTT. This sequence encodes CASSAGPHGSDTQYF.

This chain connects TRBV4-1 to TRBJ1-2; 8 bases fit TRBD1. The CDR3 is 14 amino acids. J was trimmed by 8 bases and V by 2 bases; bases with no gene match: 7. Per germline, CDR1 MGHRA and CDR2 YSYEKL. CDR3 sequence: CASSQLDRGRGYTF. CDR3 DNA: TGCGCCAGCAGCCAACTAGACAGGGGTAGGGGCTACACCTTC.

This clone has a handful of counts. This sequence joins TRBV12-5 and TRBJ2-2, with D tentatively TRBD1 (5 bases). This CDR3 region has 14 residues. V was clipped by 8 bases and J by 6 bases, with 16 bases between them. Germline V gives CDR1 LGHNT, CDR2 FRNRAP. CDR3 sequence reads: CASQGSSWAGELFF. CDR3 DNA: TGTGCTAGTCAGGGTAGCTCGTGGGCCGGGGAGCTGTTTTTT.

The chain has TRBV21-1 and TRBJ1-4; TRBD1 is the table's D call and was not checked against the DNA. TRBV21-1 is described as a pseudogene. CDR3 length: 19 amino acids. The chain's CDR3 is CASSKVGGQGYPTNEKLFF. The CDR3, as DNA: TGTGCCAGCAGCAAAGTCGGGGGACAGGGGTATCCAACTAATGAAAAGCTGTTTTTT.

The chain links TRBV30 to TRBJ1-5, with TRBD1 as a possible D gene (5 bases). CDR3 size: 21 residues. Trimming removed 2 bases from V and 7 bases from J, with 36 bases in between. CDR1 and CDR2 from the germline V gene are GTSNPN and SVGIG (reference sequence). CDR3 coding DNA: TGTGCCTGGAGTCGACCGGGACCCGGTAAATCCTGCCAAAATAACGGACAGCCCCAGCATTTT. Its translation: CAWSRPGPGKSCQNNGQPQHF. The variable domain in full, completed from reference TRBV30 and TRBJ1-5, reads SQTIHQWPATLVQPVGSPLSLECTVEGTSNPNLYWYRQAAGRGLQLLFYSVGIGQISSEVPQNLSASRPQDRQFILSSKKLLLSDSGFYLCAWSRPGPGKSCQNNGQPQHFGDGTRLSIL.

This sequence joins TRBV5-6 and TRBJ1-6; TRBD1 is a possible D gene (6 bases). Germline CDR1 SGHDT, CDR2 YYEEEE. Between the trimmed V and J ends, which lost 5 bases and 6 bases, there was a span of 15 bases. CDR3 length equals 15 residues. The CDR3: CASSSLQGFNSPLHF. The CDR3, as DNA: TGTGCCAGCAGTAGTTTACAGGGTTTTAATTCACCCCTCCACTTT.

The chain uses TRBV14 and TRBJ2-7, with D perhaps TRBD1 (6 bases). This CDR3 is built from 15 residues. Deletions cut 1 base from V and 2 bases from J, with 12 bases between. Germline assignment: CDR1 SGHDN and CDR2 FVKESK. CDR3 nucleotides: TGTGCCAGCAGCCAAGTCTCAGGGGCCACCTACGAGCAGTACTTC. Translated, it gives CASSQVSGATYEQYF.

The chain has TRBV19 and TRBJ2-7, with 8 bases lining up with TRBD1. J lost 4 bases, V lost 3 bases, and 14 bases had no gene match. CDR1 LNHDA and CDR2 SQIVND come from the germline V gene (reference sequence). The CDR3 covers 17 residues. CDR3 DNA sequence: TGTGCCAGTAGTATTAAACTCACGGCAGGGGGCAAGTACGAGCAGTACTTC. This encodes CASSIKLTAGGKYEQYF.

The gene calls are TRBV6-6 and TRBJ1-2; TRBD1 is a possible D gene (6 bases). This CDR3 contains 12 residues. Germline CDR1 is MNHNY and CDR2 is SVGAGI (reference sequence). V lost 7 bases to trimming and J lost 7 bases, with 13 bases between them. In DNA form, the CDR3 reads TGTGCCAGCAAATCGGGGGCGGGTGGCTACACCTTC. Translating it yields CASKSGAGGYTF.

The CDR3 DNA is TGTGCCAGCAGTGAAGATGTGGCGGGGCAGGGGGCTTACGAGCAGTACTTC. Its translation: CASSEDVAGQGAYEQYF. V usage is TRBV6-1 and J usage is TRBJ2-7, with 8 nucleotides matching TRBD1. CDR3 length: 17 amino acids. The junction had 12 bases not matched to a gene; V was cut back by 1 base and J by 4 bases. Germline V CDR1 and CDR2: MNHNS, SASEGT.

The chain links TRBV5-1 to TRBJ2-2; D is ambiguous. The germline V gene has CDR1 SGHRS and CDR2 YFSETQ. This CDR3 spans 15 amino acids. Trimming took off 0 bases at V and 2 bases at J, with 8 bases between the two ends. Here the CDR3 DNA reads TGCGCCAGCAGCTTGGAAGTACTAAACACCGGGGAGCTGTTTTTT. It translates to CASSLEVLNTGELFF. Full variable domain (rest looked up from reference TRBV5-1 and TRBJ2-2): KAGVTQTPRYLIKTRGQQVTLSCSPISGHRSVSWYQQTPGQGLQFLFEYFSETQRNKGNFPGRFSGRQFSNSRSEMNVSTLELGDSALYLCASSLEVLNTGELFFGEGSRLTVL.

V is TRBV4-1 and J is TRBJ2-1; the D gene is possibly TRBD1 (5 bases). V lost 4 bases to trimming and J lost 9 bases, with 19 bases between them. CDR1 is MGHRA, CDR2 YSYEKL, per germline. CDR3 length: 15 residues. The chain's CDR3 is CASSPGSWDGGEQFF. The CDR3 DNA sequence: TGCGCCAGCAGCCCAGGGTCCTGGGATGGCGGTGAGCAGTTCTTC.

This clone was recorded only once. The CDR3 DNA sequence: TGTGCCACCAGCACCGCGACCAGGGCTTTCAGCAATCAGCCCCAGCATTTT. It yields the protein CATSTATRAFSNQPQHF. The chain uses TRBV15 and TRBJ1-5; D may be TRBD1 (5 bases). This CDR3 comprises 17 residues. Looked up from germline, CDR1 is LNHNV and CDR2 is YYDKDF (reference sequence). Trimming removed 4 bases at V and 1 base at J, with 17 bases between.

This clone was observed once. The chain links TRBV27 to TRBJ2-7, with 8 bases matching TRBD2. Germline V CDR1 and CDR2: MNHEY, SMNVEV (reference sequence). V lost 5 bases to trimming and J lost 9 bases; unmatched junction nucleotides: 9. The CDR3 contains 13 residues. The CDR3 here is CASSPGAAGGQYF. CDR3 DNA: TGTGCCAGCAGTCCCGGAGCTGCGGGGGGGCAGTACTTC.

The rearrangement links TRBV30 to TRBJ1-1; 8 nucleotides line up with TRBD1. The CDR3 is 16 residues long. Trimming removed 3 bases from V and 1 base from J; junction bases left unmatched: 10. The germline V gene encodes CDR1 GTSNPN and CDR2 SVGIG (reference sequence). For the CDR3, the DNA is TGTGCCTGGAGCGGGAACCCGACAGGGGCGAACACTGAAGCTTTCTTT. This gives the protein CAWSGNPTGANTEAFF.

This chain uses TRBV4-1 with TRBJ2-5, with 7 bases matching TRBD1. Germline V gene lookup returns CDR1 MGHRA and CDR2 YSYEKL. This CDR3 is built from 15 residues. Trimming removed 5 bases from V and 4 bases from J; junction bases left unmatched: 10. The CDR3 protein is CASSSRQGYVETQYF. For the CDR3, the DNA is TGCGCCAGCAGCTCAAGACAGGGCTATGTAGAGACCCAGTACTTC.

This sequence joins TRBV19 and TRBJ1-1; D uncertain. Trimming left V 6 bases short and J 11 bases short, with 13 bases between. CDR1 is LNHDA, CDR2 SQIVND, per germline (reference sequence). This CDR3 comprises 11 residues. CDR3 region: CASSLNRRAFF. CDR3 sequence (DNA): TGTGCCAGTAGCCTGAACAGAAGGGCTTTCTTT. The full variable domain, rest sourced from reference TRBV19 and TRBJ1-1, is DGGITQSPKYLFRKEGQNVTLSCEQNLNHDAMYWYRQDPGQGLRLIYYSQIVNDFQKGDIAEGYSVSREKKESFPLTVTSAQKNPTAFYLCASSLNRRAFFGQGTRLTVV.

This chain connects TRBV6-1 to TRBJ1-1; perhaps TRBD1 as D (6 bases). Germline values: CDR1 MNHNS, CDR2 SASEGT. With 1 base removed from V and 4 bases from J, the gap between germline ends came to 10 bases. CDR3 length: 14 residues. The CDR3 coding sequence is TGTGCCAGCAGTGAAGGGACAGAAGGCACTGAAGCTTTCTTT. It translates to CASSEGTEGTEAFF.

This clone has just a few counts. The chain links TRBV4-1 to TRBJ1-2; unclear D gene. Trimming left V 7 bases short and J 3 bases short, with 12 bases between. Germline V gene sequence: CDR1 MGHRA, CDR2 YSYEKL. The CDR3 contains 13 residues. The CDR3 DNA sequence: TGCGCCAGCAAGGCGGAGGCGGACTATGGCTACACCTTC. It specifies CASKAEADYGYTF.

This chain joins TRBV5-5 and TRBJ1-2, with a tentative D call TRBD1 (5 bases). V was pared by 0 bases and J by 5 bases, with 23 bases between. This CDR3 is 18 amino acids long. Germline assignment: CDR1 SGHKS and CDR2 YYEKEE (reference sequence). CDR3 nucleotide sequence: TGTGCCAGCAGCTTGGGTGCAAATAGGGGCCCACAAATGTATGGCTACACCTTC. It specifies CASSLGANRGPQMYGYTF.

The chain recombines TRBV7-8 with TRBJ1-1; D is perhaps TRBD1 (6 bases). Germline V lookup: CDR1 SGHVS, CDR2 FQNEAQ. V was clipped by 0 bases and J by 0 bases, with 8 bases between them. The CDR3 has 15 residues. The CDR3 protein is CASSLAGQLNTEAFF. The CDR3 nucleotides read TGTGCCAGCAGCTTAGCCGGACAGTTGAACACTGAAGCTTTCTTT.

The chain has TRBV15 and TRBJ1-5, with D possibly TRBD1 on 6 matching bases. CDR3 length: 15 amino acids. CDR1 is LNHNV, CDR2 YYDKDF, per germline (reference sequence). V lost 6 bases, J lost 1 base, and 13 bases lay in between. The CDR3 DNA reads TGTGCCACCAGTTCAGGGGAAATAAGCAATCAGCCCCAGCATTTT. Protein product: CATSSGEISNQPQHF.

CDR3 DNA: TGTGCCAGCAGCTTCTCACAGGGGGGAGGTCAGCCCCAGCATTTT. It codes for CASSFSQGGGQPQHF. The genes are TRBV7-7 and TRBJ1-5, with 8 bases that match TRBD1. Trimming cost V 3 bases and J 6 bases; bases outside gene matches: 7. Germline-derived CDR1 and CDR2 are SSHAT and FNYEAQ (reference sequence). This CDR3 spans 15 amino acids.

The CDR3 reads CASSPIRGPQETQYF. The CDR3 DNA reads TGTGCCAGCTCACCCATCCGTGGACCTCAAGAGACCCAGTACTTC. The chain recombines TRBV18 with TRBJ2-5; D is uncertain. CDR3 length: 15 residues. The ends were cut back, 3 bases at V and 2 bases at J, with 13 bases in the middle. The germline gives CDR1 KGHSH, CDR2 LQKENI.